The 5 T cell receptor beta chains below all came from one sample that was sequenced in a study of T cell changes during pregnancy in multiple sclerosis. Sequencing was performed with immunoSEQ multiplex PCR; in TCRdb, only in-frame clones are kept and a portion is missing. The sample yields fewer than 150,000 clones, about 95% seen once. The sequencing here drew on peripheral blood, taken after pregnancy. The receptors shown here come from a female donor with multiple sclerosis, enrolled in a pregnancy study.

This clone was counted a few times. The chain is built from TRBV11-3 and TRBJ2-2; TRBD1 aligns across 9 bases. The germline CDR1 and CDR2 sequences are SGHNT and YENEEA. The CDR3 is 17 amino acids. With 0 bases clipped from V and 5 bases from J, the junction kept 7 bases outside the gene matches. In DNA, the CDR3 is TGTGCCAGCAGCTTAGAGTCGGGACAGGGTCAAACCGGGGAGCTGTTTTTT. This codes for CASSLESGQGQTGELFF.

This chain's CDR3 is CASSYSSAQGEVYF. CDR3 nucleotide sequence: TGTGCCAGCAGTTACTCGAGTGCCCAGGGGGAGGTGTACTTC. The rearrangement joins TRBV6-5 to TRBJ2-7; possibly TRBD1 for D (7 bases). Germline V CDR1 and CDR2: MNHEY, SVGAGI. This CDR3 contains 14 residues. Between the trimmed V and J ends, which lost 0 bases and 12 bases, there was a span of 18 bases.

This chain links TRBV19 with TRBJ2-3; D call uncertain. The germline V and J ends were trimmed by 1 base and 2 bases, with 4 bases remaining between them. The CDR3 is made up of 13 amino acids. Per germline, CDR1 LNHDA and CDR2 SQIVND (reference sequence). The CDR3 DNA follows: TGTGCCAGTAGTATAGGGCTCACAGATACGCAGTATTTT. Residues: CASSIGLTDTQYF.

The V and J genes are TRBV7-2 and TRBJ2-1, with a tentative D call TRBD1 (5 bases). V lost 2 bases and J lost 7, with 12 bases in between. The CDR3 spans 14 residues. The V gene's germline CDR1 is SGHTA and CDR2 FQGNSA. CDR3 bases: TGTGCCAGCAGCTTAACGGGTAGGGGTAATGAGCAGTTCTTC. Its protein is CASSLTGRGNEQFF.

V is TRBV27 and J is TRBJ1-2; 8 positions agree with TRBD1. With 5 bases clipped from V and 2 bases from J, the junction kept 13 bases outside the gene matches. The CDR3 extends over 17 amino acids. Germline CDR1 and CDR2: MNHEY and SMNVEV (reference sequence). For the CDR3, the DNA is TGTGCCAGCAGTCTCCCAAGCCTTCGGACAGGGAACTATGGCTACACCTTC. Protein: CASSLPSLRTGNYGYTF.